The 6 T cell receptor beta chains below were found in one sample sequenced in a study of shared clonotypes between healthy human individuals. Some clones are missing from TCRdb's copy, which holds only in-frame ones; the method was immunoSEQ multiplex PCR. The sample has around 990,000 clones, approximately 80% seen once; the top ten hold roughly 0.83%. Sequencing input: memory CD4+ T cells from PBMCs. Noted subset: CD45RA-negative fraction. The receptors originated from a man between 18 and 29 years old in good health. Some clones in this sample may be carry-over from other donors' samples.

V is TRBV7-8 and J is TRBJ1-2, with a weak D call TRBD1 (5 bases). The V gene lost 3 bases and the J gene lost 5 bases, with 16 bases spanning the gap. CDR3 length equals 15 residues. Germline-derived CDR1 and CDR2 are SGHVS and FQNEAQ. This chain's CDR3 is CASSFRAPGLYGYTF. In DNA, the CDR3 is TGTGCCAGCAGCTTTCGGGCGCCGGGACTGTATGGCTACACCTTC.

The J gene is TRBJ2-7, the V gene TRBV27, with 8 nucleotides matching TRBD1. The CDR3 consists of 14 residues. The germline V gene has CDR1 MNHEY and CDR2 SMNVEV (reference sequence). The V and J ends lost 3 bases and 3 bases, in that order; junction bases with no gene match: 4. Here the CDR3 reads CASSFNGQGYEQYF. Here the CDR3 DNA reads TGTGCCAGCAGTTTCAACGGACAGGGCTACGAGCAGTACTTC.

This clone was seen just once. The rearrangement links TRBV18 to TRBJ2-1; 8 bases line up with TRBD2. In germline, CDR1 is KGHSH, CDR2 LQKENI. J lost 0 bases, V lost 3 bases, and 7 bases had no gene match. The CDR3 has 17 residues. For the CDR3, the DNA is TGTGCCAGCTCACCTACTACTAGCGGTAGCTCCTACAATGAGCAGTTCTTC. This gives the protein CASSPTTSGSSYNEQFF.

The chain employs TRBV18 and TRBJ1-1, with D unclear. V lost 4 bases and J 2 bases, leaving 8 bases between the germline ends. Per the germline V gene, CDR1 is KGHSH and CDR2 is LQKENI. The CDR3 spans 13 residues. This CDR3 reads CASSQNKNTEAFF. The CDR3 bases are TGTGCCAGCTCACAAAATAAAAACACTGAAGCTTTCTTT.

Details on this clone: Germline and junction disagree at one end, which may indicate a read error. The chain recombines TRBV7-7 with TRBJ2-2, with 10 bases that match TRBD2. Germline V gene sequence: CDR1 SSHAT, CDR2 FNYEAQ (reference sequence). The CDR3 sequence is 14 residues long. For the CDR3, the DNA is TGTGCCAGCAGCATAGCGGGAGGCACCGGGGAGCTGTTTTTT. The encoded protein is CASSIAGGTGELFF.

J is TRBJ2-2 and V is TRBV12-1; TRBD2 is the table's D call, not checked against the DNA. TRBV12-1 is a known pseudogene. The CDR3 covers 12 residues. CDR3 sequence: CASRGGTGELFF. CDR3 sequence (DNA): TGTGCCAGCAGGGGAGGCACCGGGGAGCTGTTTTTT.